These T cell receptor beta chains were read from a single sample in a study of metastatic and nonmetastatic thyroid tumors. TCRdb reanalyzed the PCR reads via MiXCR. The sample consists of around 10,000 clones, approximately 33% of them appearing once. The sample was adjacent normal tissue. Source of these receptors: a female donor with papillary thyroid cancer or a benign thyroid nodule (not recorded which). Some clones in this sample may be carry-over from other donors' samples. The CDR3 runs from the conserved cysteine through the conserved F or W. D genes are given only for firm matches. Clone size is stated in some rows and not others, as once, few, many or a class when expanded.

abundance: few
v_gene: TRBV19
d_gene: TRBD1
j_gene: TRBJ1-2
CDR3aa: CASSILTGANYGYTF
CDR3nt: TGTGCCAGTAGTATTCTTACAGGGGCTAACTATGGCTACACCTTC

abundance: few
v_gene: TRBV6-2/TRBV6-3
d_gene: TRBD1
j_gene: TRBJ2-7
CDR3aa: CASSYSTGVGYEQYF
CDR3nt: TGTGCCAGCAGTTACTCGACAGGGGTAGGCTACGAGCAGTACTTC

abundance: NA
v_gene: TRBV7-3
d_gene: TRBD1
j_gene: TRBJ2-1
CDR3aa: CASSSGLDRGPRDEQFF
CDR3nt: TGTGCCAGCAGCTCTGGCTTGGACAGGGGCCCGCGGGATGAGCAGTTCTTC

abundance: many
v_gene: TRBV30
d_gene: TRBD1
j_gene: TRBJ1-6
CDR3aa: CAWSVPGTGGNSPLHF
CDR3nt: TGTGCCTGGAGTGTACCGGGAACAGGGGGTAATTCACCCCTCCACTTT

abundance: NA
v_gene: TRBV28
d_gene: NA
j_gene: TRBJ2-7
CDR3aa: CASSYTGSYEQYF
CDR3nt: TGTGCCAGCAGTTATACCGGATCCTACGAGCAGTACTTC

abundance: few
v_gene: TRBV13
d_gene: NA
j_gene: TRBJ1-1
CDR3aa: CASSLGGAAEAFF
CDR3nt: TGTGCCAGCAGCTTAGGGGGGGCCGCTGAAGCTTTCTTT

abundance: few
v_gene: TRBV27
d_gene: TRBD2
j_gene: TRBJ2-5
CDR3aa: CASSISSGRQETQYF
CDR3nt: TGTGCCAGCAGCATCTCTTCCGGGAGGCAAGAGACCCAGTACTTC

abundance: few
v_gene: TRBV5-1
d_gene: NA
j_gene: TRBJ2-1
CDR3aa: CASSLAGSTYNEQFF
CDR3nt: TGCGCCAGCAGCTTGGCGGGATCCACCTACAATGAGCAGTTCTTC

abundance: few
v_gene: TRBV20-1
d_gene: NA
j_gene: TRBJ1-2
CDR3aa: CSAIGQANYGYTF
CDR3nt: TGCAGTGCTATTGGACAAGCTAACTATGGCTACACCTTC

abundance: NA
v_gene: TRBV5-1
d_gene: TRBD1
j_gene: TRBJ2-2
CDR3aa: CASSQGAGDTGELFF
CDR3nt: TGCGCCAGCAGCCAGGGGGCAGGGGACACCGGGGAGCTGTTTTTT

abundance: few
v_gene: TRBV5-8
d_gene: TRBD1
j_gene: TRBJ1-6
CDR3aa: CASSSNGTGGGSPLHF
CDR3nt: TGTGCCAGCAGCTCTAATGGGACAGGGGGCGGATCACCCCTCCACTTT

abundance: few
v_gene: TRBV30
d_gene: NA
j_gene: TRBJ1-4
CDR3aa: CAWSVLREKLFF
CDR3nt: TGTGCCTGGAGTGTACTAAGGGAAAAACTGTTTTTT

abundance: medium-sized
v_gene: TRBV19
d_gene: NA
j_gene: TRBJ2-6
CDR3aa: CASISDSLSGANVLTF
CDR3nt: TGTGCCAGTATTTCCGACAGCCTCTCTGGGGCCAACGTCCTGACTTTC

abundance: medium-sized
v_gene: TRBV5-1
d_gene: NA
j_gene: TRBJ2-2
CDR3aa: CASSLDLAGTGELFF
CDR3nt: TGCGCCAGCAGCTTGGATCTAGCAGGCACCGGGGAGCTGTTTTTT

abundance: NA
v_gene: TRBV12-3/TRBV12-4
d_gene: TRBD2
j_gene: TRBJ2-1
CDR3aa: CASRKGGGYNEQFF
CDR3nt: TGTGCCAGCAGAAAAGGCGGGGGCTACAATGAGCAGTTCTTC

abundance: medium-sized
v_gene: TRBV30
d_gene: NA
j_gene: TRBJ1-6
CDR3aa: CAWSVQRNSPLHF
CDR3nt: TGTGCCTGGAGTGTACAACGGAATTCACCCCTCCACTTT

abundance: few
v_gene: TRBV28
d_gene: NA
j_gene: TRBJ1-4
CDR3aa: CASSASGTLFF
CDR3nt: TGTGCCAGCAGTGCCTCCGGGACGCTGTTTTTT

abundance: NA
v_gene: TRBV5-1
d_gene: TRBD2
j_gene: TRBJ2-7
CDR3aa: CASTISGTAYEQYF
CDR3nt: TGCGCCAGCACCATAAGCGGGACCGCCTACGAGCAGTACTTC

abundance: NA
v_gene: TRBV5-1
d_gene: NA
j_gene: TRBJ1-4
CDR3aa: CASSLFQGPPNEKLFF
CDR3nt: TGCGCCAGCAGCTTGTTCCAGGGGCCTCCTAATGAAAAACTGTTTTTT

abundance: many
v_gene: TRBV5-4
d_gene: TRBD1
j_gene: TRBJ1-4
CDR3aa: CASSLDRGTNEKLFF
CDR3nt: TGTGCCAGCAGCTTGGACAGGGGAACTAATGAAAAACTGTTTTTT

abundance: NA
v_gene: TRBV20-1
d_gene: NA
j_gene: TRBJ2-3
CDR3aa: CSSSLWADTHYF
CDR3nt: TGCAGTTCTTCCCTATGGGCAGATACGCATTATTTT

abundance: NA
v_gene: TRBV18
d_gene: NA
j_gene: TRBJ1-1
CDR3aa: CASSPQAGAEAFF
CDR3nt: TGTGCCAGCTCACCACAGGCGGGGGCTGAAGCTTTCTTT

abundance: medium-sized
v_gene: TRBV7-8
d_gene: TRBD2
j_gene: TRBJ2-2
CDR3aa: CASSPGLAGGSGTGELFF
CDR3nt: TGTGCCAGCAGCCCGGGACTAGCGGGAGGGAGTGGAACCGGGGAGCTGTTTTTT

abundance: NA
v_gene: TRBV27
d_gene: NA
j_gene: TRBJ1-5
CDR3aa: CASSLNGNNQPQHF
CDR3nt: TGTGCCAGCAGTTTAAACGGGAACAATCAGCCCCAGCATTTT

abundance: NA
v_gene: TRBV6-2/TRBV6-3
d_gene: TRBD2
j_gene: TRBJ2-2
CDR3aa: CASSYPTSGNTGELFF
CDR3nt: TGTGCCAGCAGTTACCCAACTAGCGGGAACACCGGGGAGCTGTTTTTT

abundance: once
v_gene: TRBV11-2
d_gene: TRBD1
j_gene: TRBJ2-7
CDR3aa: CASSLEVPGGSAWGEQYF
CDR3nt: TGTGCCAGCAGCTTAGAGGTTCCAGGGGGCTCAGCTTGGGGAGAGCAGTACTTC

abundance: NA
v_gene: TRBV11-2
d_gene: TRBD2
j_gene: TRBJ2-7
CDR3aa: CASSLLAGGAYEQYF
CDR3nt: TGTGCCAGCAGCCTCCTAGCGGGAGGGGCCTACGAGCAGTACTTC

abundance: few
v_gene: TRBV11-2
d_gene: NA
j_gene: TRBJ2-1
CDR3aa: CASTAKTYNEQFF
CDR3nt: TGTGCCAGCACCGCGAAGACATACAATGAGCAGTTCTTC

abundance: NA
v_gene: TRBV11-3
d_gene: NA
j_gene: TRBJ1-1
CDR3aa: CASSLDRMGGEAFF
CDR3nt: TGTGCCAGCAGCTTAGATCGAATGGGAGGGGAAGCTTTCTTT

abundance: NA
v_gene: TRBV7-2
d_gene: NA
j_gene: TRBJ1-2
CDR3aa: CASSLGGKDGYTF
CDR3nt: TGTGCCAGCAGCTTAGGGGGGAAGGATGGCTACACCTTC

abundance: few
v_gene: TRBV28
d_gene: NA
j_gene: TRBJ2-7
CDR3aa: CASNQAYYEQYF
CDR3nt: TGTGCCAGCAATCAGGCTTACTACGAGCAGTACTTC

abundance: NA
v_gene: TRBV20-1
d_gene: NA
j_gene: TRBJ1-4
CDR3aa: CSASGFHEKLFF
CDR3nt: TGCAGTGCTAGCGGGTTTCATGAAAAACTGTTTTTT

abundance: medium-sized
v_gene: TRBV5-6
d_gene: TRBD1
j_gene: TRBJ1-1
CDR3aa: CASSLDRGVTFF
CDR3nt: TGTGCCAGCAGCTTGGACAGGGGGGTGACTTTCTTT

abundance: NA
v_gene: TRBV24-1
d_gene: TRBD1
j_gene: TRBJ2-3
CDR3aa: CATSDYTGEGDTQYF
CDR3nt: TGTGCCACCAGTGACTATACAGGGGAAGGAGATACGCAGTATTTT

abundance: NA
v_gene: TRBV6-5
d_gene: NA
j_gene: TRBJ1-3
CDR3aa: CASSYSGGSGNTIYF
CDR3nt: TGTGCCAGCAGTTACTCGGGAGGGTCTGGAAACACCATATATTTT

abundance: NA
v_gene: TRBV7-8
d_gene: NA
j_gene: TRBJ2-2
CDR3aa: CASSFPSGSNTGELFF
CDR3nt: TGTGCCAGCAGCTTCCCTAGTGGGTCGAACACCGGGGAGCTGTTTTTT

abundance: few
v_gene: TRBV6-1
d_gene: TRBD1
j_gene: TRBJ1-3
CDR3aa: CASSRTTGAGNTIYF
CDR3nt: TGTGCCAGCAGCCGGACGACAGGGGCTGGAAACACCATATATTTT

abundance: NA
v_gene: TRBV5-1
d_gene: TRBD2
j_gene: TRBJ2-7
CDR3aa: CASSLAQTSGSTWAYEQYF
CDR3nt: TGCGCCAGCAGCTTGGCCCAAACTAGCGGGAGCACTTGGGCCTACGAGCAGTACTTC

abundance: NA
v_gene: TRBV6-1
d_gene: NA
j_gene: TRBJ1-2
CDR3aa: CASSTGTILKGYGYTF
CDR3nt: TGTGCCAGCAGTACTGGAACAATCCTCAAGGGGTATGGCTACACCTTC

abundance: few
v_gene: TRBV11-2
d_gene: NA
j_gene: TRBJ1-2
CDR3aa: CASSLTPTAYGYTF
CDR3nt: TGTGCCAGCAGTCTGACACCGACGGCCTATGGCTACACCTTC

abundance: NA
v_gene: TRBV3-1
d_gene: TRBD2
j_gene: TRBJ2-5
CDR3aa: CASRPEIAGERETQYF
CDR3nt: TGTGCCAGCAGACCCGAAATAGCGGGGGAGAGAGAGACCCAGTACTTC

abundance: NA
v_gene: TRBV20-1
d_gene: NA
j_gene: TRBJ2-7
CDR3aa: CSALKRERSYEQYF
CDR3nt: TGCAGTGCGTTGAAAAGGGAGAGATCCTACGAGCAGTACTTC

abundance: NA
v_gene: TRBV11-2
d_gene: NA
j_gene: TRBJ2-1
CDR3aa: CASITRLGVSYNEQFF
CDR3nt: TGTGCCAGCATCACACGACTCGGCGTCTCCTACAATGAGCAGTTCTTC

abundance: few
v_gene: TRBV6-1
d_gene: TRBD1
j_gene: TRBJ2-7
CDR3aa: CASGGQGSYEQYF
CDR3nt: TGTGCCAGCGGGGGACAGGGGTCCTACGAGCAGTACTTC

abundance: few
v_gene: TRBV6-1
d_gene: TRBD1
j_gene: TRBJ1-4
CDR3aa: CASSVQGVTNEKLFF
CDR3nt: TGTGCCAGCAGTGTCCAGGGGGTAACTAATGAAAAACTGTTTTTC

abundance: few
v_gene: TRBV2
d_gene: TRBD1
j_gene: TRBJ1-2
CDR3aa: CASSMTGPNYGYTF
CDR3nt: TGTGCCAGCAGCATGACAGGGCCCAACTATGGCTACACCTTC

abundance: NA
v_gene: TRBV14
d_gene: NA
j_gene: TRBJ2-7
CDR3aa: CASSQDEGSYEQYF
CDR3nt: TGTGCCAGCAGCCAAGATGAGGGCTCCTACGAGCAGTACTTC

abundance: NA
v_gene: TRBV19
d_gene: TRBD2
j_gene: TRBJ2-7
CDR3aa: CASSSLGLAGGEQYF
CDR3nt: TGTGCCAGTAGTAGCCTTGGACTAGCGGGAGGCGAGCAGTACTTC

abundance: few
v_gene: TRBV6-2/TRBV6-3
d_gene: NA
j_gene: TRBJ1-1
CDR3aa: CASSYGFTEAFF
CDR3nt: TGTGCCAGCAGTTACGGGTTCACTGAAGCTTTCTTT

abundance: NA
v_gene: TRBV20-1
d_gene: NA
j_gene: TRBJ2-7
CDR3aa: CSARDEGGLHEQYF
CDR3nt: TGCAGTGCTAGAGATGAAGGGGGGCTGCACGAGCAGTACTTC

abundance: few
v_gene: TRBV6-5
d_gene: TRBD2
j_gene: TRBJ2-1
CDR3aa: CASSHPTSGSTSYNEQFF
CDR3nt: TGTGCCAGCAGCCATCCGACTAGCGGGAGTACTTCCTACAATGAGCAGTTCTTC

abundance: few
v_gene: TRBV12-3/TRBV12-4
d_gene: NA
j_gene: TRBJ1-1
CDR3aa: CASSLGLRNTEAFF
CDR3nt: TGTGCCAGCAGTTTGGGACTGAGGAACACTGAAGCTTTCTTT

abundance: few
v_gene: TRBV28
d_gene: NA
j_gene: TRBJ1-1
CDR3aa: CASSRGQSLEAFF
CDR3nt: TGTGCCAGCAGTCGTGGACAGTCCCTTGAAGCTTTCTTT

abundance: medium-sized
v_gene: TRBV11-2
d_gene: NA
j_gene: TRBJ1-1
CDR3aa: CASSFMYTEAFF
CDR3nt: TGTGCCAGCAGCTTTATGTACACTGAAGCTTTCTTT

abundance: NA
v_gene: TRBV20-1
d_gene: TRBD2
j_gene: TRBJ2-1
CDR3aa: CSAPTSSSYNEQFF
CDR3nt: TGCAGTGCCCCGACTAGCAGCTCCTACAATGAGCAGTTCTTC